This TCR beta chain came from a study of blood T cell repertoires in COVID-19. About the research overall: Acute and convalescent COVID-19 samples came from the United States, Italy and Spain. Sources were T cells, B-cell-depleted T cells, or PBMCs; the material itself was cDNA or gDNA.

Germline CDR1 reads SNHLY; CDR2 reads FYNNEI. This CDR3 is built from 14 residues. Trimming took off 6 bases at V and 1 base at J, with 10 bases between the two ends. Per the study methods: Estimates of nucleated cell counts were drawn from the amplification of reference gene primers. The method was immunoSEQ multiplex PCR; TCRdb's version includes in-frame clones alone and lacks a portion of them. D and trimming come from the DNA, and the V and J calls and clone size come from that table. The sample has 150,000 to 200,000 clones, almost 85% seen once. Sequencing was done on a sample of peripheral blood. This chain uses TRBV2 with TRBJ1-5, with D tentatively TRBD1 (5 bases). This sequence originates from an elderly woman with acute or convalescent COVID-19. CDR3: CASRQGLSNQPQHF. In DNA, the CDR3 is TGTGCCAGCAGGCAGGGACTGAGCAATCAGCCCCAGCATTTT.